This record looks at one T cell receptor beta chain sequence and its context. The antigen this receptor binds is unknown. Base qualities are not provided; no much larger clone lies one nucleotide away. The data stem from a study of T cells in tumors after PD-1 blockade (dated by TCRdb to about 2019). With regard to the full study: Prior checkpoint blockade, systemic immunosuppressant use, and recent radiotherapy or other anti-cancer therapy within 4 weeks were grounds for patient exclusion. Treatment consisted of either cemiplimab 350 mg every 2 weeks or pembrolizumab 200 mg every 3 weeks. While on anti-PD-1 treatment, some of the patients also continued taking daily vismodegib 150 mg. Peripheral blood samples averaged around 110,000 TCR templates (range about 24,679-290,000) and 35,000 to 45,000 unique clonotypes. The study performed paired single-cell RNA and TCR sequencing on site-matched tumors from BCC or SCC patients before and after anti-PD-1 therapy. Bulk TCR sequencing was performed on 10 to 11 peripheral blood samples from 5 or 6 patients to compare blood and tumor clonotypes. RECIST version 1.1 was the standard used to evaluate clinical response.

The immunoSEQ platform was used to carry out deep TCRbeta sequencing. The authors' analysis ran thus. For further analysis, only productive rearrangements were exported out of the immunoSEQ Analyzer. T cell phenotypes were assigned to bulk TCRbeta clonotypes by matching to single-cell RNA+TCR-seq clones sharing the same TCRbeta sequence. Clone enrichment in tumor was calculated as tumor frequency divided by PBMC frequency from bulk TCR sequencing. GLIPH was used to sort TCRs into specificity groups, which are clusters of distinct TCRs that likely recognize common antigens through shared CDR3 motifs. TCRdb mirrors the immuneACCESS table, restricted to in-frame sequences. Some clones are absent from its copies; in checked studies, under half trace to an unresolved V gene, and the reason for the others is unknown. V and J calls and clone size come straight from that table; D and trimming were deduced from the DNA. The sample records more than 50,000 clones, around 74% of which are singletons. About 4.8% of the sample is held by the ten biggest clonotypes.

The research as a whole found: Roughly 41% of tumor TCR clonotypes were detected in blood, and some novel exhausted tumor clones were observed in pre-treatment blood, which was taken as suggesting peripheral recruitment. Where the novel T cell clones came from was not identified, and possible sources could include lymphoid organs or rare unexpanded clones inside the tumor or in the tumor periphery.

The CDR3 goes from the cysteine to the phenylalanine over 20 residues. The kept DNA is CDR3 alone, 60 bases in frame from the first base. Trimming costs V 0 bases and J 0 bases, and their ends lie 18 bases apart. CDR1 and CDR2 are read off the germline V gene as ENHRY and SYGVKD. According to the study, the label for this sample's time point signals: after anti-PD-1 therapy. For bulk TCRbeta sequencing, genomic DNA was extracted from tumor biopsies or peripheral blood, and input amounts ranged from roughly 600 ng to 6,500 ng. Every patient was a poor candidate for surgical resection and had histologically proven advanced or metastatic basal or squamous cell carcinoma. The basal cell carcinoma cohort comprised 10 or so patients, of whom several had bulk tumor TCR sequencing.

The clonotype originates from a human donor with basal cell carcinoma. The sequence joins TRBV10-3 to TRBJ2-6; matching of 6 bases hints at TRBD1 as the D gene. This material consisted of PBMCs, taken after anti-PD-1 treatment. The nucleotide sequence is TGTGCCATCAGTGAGTCCAACCCGAAGGGGGTCGGCTCTGGGGCCAACGTCCTGACTTTC. Its protein product is CAISESNPKGVGSGANVLTF.